Described below is a single T cell receptor (beta chain) sequence and its context. Residents of about two dozen US areas, aged about 18 to 95 years, made up the participants. Original handling: From reference gene primer amplification, estimates of nucleated cell counts were derived. Clones were sequenced by immunoSEQ multiplex PCR, and TCRdb holds only the in-frame ones, with some missing. V, J and clone size were drawn from that table, and D and trimming were deduced from the DNA. The sample gives around 340,000 clones, approximately 86% of which show up once; roughly 4.2% is in the top ten. Trimming removed 2 bases from V and 1 base from J, with 8 bases in between. CDR3 length: 13 residues. From germline, CDR1 is SQVTM and CDR2 ANQGSEA. The sample belongs to a study of blood T cell repertoires in COVID-19. Turning to the study itself: Sites in the United States, Italy and Spain provided acute and convalescent COVID-19 samples. Sources were T cells, B-cell-depleted T cells, or PBMCs; the material itself was cDNA or gDNA.

The source is a woman in her thirties or forties with acute COVID-19. V usage is TRBV29-1 and J usage is TRBJ1-1; D not resolved. Sequencing input: PBMCs or T cells enriched from blood (not recorded which). CDR3 residues: CSVEREQNTEAFF. In DNA, the CDR3 is TGCAGCGTTGAACGGGAACAGAACACTGAAGCTTTCTTT.